This TCR beta chain stems from a study of a mutant IDH1 vaccine in newly diagnosed glioma. Study overall: Vaccination began 4-6 weeks post radiotherapy alone, or with temozolomide cycles.

Repertoires were generated with immunoSEQ multiplex PCR, while TCRdb's copy carries only in-frame clones and drops some. The sample lists around 62,000 clones; 89% were seen once. As for time point: week 11, during vaccination. Each vaccine dose was 300 ug of mutant IDH1 20-mer peptide, with topical imiquimod. New IDH1-mutant, ATRX-lost WHO grade 3 or 4 astrocytomas occurred in donors. Remarks on this clone: Its specificity is not known.

CDR1 is LGHNA and CDR2 is YNFKEQ in the germline V gene. The CDR3 runs 16 residues. V shed 4 bases and J 0 bases; nucleotides not matched to a gene: 6. Sample: PBMCs, taken from a glioma patient whose treatment included an IDH1 peptide vaccine. The chain has TRBV4-2 and TRBJ2-3; 8 positions agree with TRBD1. This clonotype was obtained from a man aged 35-49 years with glioma. CDR3 sequence reads: CASSPWTGSSTDTQYF. The CDR3 nucleotides are TGTGCCAGCAGCCCCTGGACAGGGTCTAGCACAGATACGCAGTATTTT.